This T cell receptor (beta chain) was profiled in a study of T cell repertoires in cytomegalovirus infection. As for the study in general: Recently identified HLA-C-restricted CMV epitopes were among the peptides used. Public signatures in TCR beta pointed to CMV infection and matching HLA type.

TCRdb analysed the reads with MiXCR anew, one entry per CDR3 protein. The sample lists 110,000 to 150,000 distinct CDR3 sequences; approximately 30% were seen once. Study-level points and caveats: CMV-specific HLA-C-restricted TCR beta clonotypes dominated the ex vivo response. The cumulative frequency of public TCR beta families identified carriers of CMV plus the relevant HLA.

Note on this clonotype: Antigen: not known.

After removal of 1 base from V and 2 bases from J, the junction contained 8 bases not matched to a gene. Per the germline V gene, CDR1 is MGHRA and CDR2 is YSYEKL. The CDR3 sequence is 17 residues long. The V gene is TRBV4-1, the J gene TRBJ2-3; 8 nucleotides agree with TRBD2. This receptor was obtained from a human donor in good health (CMV status not recorded). Some clones in this sample may be carry-over from other donors' samples. Here the sequenced sample was CD8+ T cells from cultured PBMCs, taken from culture after CMV antigen stimulation. CDR3 coding DNA: TGCGCCAGCAGCCAAGTGGAAAAGCGGGGGCCCACAGATACGCAGTATTTT. Translation: CASSQVEKRGPTDTQYF.